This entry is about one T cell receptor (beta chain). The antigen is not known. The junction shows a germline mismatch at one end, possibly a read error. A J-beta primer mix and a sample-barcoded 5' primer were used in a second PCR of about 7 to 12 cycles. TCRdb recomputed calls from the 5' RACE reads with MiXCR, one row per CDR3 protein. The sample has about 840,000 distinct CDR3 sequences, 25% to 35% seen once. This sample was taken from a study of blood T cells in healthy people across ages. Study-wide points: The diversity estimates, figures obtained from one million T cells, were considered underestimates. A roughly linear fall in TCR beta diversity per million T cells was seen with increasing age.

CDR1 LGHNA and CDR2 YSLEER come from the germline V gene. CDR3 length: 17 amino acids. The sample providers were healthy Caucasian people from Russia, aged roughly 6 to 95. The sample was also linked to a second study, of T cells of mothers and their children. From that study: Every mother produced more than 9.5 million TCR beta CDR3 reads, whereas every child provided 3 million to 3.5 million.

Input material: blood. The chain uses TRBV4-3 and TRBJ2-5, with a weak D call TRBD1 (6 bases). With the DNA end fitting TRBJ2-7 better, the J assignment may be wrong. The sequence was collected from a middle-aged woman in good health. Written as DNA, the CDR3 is TGCGCCAGCGGCCAAGAAGTGAGGGGGTACGGGAACGACGAGCAGTACTTC. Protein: CASGQEVRGYGNDEQYF.